This T cell receptor beta chain appears in the sequencing data of a study of blood T cell repertoires in COVID-19. On the study more broadly: The origin of the acute and convalescent COVID-19 samples was the United States, Italy and Spain.

Produced via immunoSEQ multiplex PCR; TCRdb's table is partial and in-frame only. The sample lists a few hundred thousand clones; approximately 90% were seen once. V gave up 4 bases and J gave up 5 bases; unmatched junction bases: 7. CDR1 and CDR2 from the germline V gene are MDHEN and SYDVKM. CDR3 size: 14 residues. The sequence was collected from an older woman with acute or convalescent COVID-19. Sequences were obtained from peripheral blood. The V and J genes are TRBV28 and TRBJ1-2; 7 bases match TRBD1. CDR3 loop: CASSSWDSLYGYTF. The CDR3 nucleotides read TGTGCCAGCAGTTCCTGGGACAGTCTGTATGGCTACACCTTC.